Below, 15 T cell receptor beta chains from the same sample are listed, as sequenced in a study of brain T cells in children with intractable seizures. Sequenced by immunoSEQ multiplex PCR; TCRdb stores in-frame clones only, minus some. This sample has tens of thousands of clones, with approximately 94% found just once. The sequencing here drew on peripheral blood, taken at surgery. These receptors all stem from a boy younger than 18 with focal cortical dysplasia and intractable seizures.

This chain links TRBV5-4 with TRBJ2-5, with 8 bases lining up with TRBD2. Germline loops: CDR1 SGHNT, CDR2 YYREEE (reference sequence). The CDR3 covers 16 residues. The V and J ends lost 4 bases and 3 bases, in that order; junction bases with no gene match: 11. CDR3 sequence: CASSTMGRGDEETQYF. The CDR3 DNA reads as TGTGCCAGCAGCACTATGGGGCGGGGGGATGAAGAGACCCAGTACTTC.

The chain employs TRBV18 and TRBJ2-1, with a weak D call TRBD2 (5 bases). V dropped 5 bases and J dropped 0 bases, with 11 bases sitting between them. The germline gives CDR1 KGHSH, CDR2 LQKENI. CDR3 size: 15 residues. The CDR3 sequence: CASSTRTNSYNEQFF. The CDR3, as DNA: TGTGCCAGCTCAACTAGGACCAACTCCTACAATGAGCAGTTCTTC.

V gene TRBV13 combines with J gene TRBJ2-7, with TRBD2 identical over 8 bases. Germline CDR1 reads PRHDT; CDR2 reads FYEKMQ (reference sequence). The CDR3 length is 15 residues. Germline trimming cut 0 bases from V and 3 bases from J; bases unmatched to any gene: 4. CDR3 coding DNA: TGTGCCAGCAGCTTAGGCCCCGCGGGGGGCTACGAGCAGTACTTC. Protein sequence: CASSLGPAGGYEQYF.

The V call is TRBV6-5, the J call TRBJ1-6, with D possibly matching TRBD1 (5 bases). CDR1 MNHEY and CDR2 SVGAGI come from the germline V gene. Deletions cut 6 bases from V and 7 bases from J, with 16 bases between. The CDR3 has 15 amino acids. The CDR3 loop is CASRARGGINSPLHF. DNA for the CDR3: TGTGCCAGCAGGGCTCGCGGGGGGATCAATTCACCCCTCCACTTT.

This clone was seen once. The CDR3 here is CASSQEGLAGVGRNEQFF. In DNA form, the CDR3 reads TGCGCCAGCAGCCAAGAGGGACTAGCGGGAGTGGGTCGCAATGAGCAGTTCTTC. This chain uses TRBV4-1 with TRBJ2-1; TRBD2 matches at 14 bases. Unmatched junction bases numbered 7, after V lost 0 bases and J lost 6 bases. The CDR3 extends over 18 amino acids. The germline gives CDR1 MGHRA, CDR2 YSYEKL.

As DNA, the CDR3 is TGTGCCAGCAGCGTAGGGGATTCTTCACCCCTCCACTTT. Its translation: CASSVGDSSPLHF. The V gene is TRBV9, the J gene TRBJ1-6; the D is unclear. The CDR3 is 13 residues long. CDR1 and CDR2 from the germline V gene are SGDLS and YYNGEE. Trimming took off 0 bases at V and 9 bases at J, with 7 bases between the two ends.

The chain employs TRBV6-4 and TRBJ2-1; 8 nucleotides agree with TRBD2. CDR3 length: 16 amino acids. The ends lost 3 bases at V and 4 bases at J; junction bases unmatched: 8. CDR1 MRHNA and CDR2 SNTAGT come from the germline V gene. The CDR3 DNA sequence: TGTGCCAGCAGTGAGACGACTAGCGCCATTTACAATGAGCAGTTCTTC. Protein sequence: CASSETTSAIYNEQFF.

The chain couples TRBV3-1 (or the pseudogene TRBV3-2) to TRBJ2-1; D is uncertain. The CDR3 is 14 residues long. With 3 bases removed from V and 0 bases from J, the gap between germline ends came to 6 bases. Germline loops: CDR1 LGHDT, CDR2 YNNKEL (reference sequence). The CDR3 sequence is CASSHLGSYNEQFF. DNA for the CDR3: TGTGCCAGCAGCCATCTCGGCTCCTACAATGAGCAGTTCTTC.

This clone has a handful of counts. The chain uses TRBV6-5 and TRBJ1-1, with 8 bases identical to TRBD1. The CDR3 extends over 13 amino acids. Germline CDR1 is MNHEY and CDR2 is SVGAGI. V was pared by 6 bases and J by 8 bases, with 8 bases of the junction left unmatched. This CDR3 reads CASSQGALKEAFF. Here the CDR3 DNA reads TGTGCCAGCAGCCAGGGGGCTCTTAAAGAAGCTTTCTTT.

This chain uses TRBV6-1 with TRBJ2-7; tentative D call: TRBD1 (5 bases). Trimming removed 1 base at V and 6 bases at J, with 13 bases between. CDR1 MNHNS and CDR2 SASEGT come from the germline V gene. The CDR3 has 14 amino acids. The CDR3 sequence is CASSEGFEQGEQYF. CDR3 sequence (DNA): TGTGCCAGCAGTGAAGGTTTCGAGCAGGGCGAGCAGTACTTC.

The rearrangement uses TRBV4-1 and TRBJ1-5; D is unclear. V was clipped by 4 bases and J by 0 bases, with 13 bases between them. Germline CDR1 is MGHRA and CDR2 is YSYEKL. This CDR3 spans 16 amino acids. The chain's CDR3 is CASSPVFPASNQPQHF. In DNA form, the CDR3 reads TGCGCCAGCAGCCCCGTTTTCCCGGCTAGCAATCAGCCCCAGCATTTT.

This clone is a singleton in its sample. This chain uses TRBV6-5 with TRBJ1-1; 10 bases agree with TRBD1. The CDR3 has 13 amino acids. CDR1 and CDR2 from the germline V gene are MNHEY and SVGAGI. J gave up 10 bases and V 7 bases, and 9 bases lay outside the gene matches. In DNA, the CDR3 is TGTGCCAGCACCTTGACAGGGGGCGGACTAGCTTTCTTT. Translation gives CASTLTGGGLAFF.

This clone was detected only once. V is TRBV28 and J is TRBJ2-3; TRBD1 is a possible D gene (5 bases). Germline CDR1 MDHEN, CDR2 SYDVKM. Trimming stripped 6 bases from V and 5 bases from J, with 18 bases between. The CDR3 covers 15 residues. The CDR3, as DNA: TGTGCCAGCAGCGCGCTAACCCTTCAGGGAGATACGCAGTATTTT. Amino acids: CASSALTLQGDTQYF.

This chain connects TRBV7-3 to TRBJ1-2; unclear D gene. The CDR3 loop spans 16 amino acids. Germline-derived CDR1 and CDR2 are SGHTA and FQGTGA. The V and J ends lost 0 bases and 2 bases respectively, with 13 bases between them. Written as DNA, the CDR3 is TGTGCCAGCAGCTTAACCCTAGGCCCCGTGAACTATGGCTACACCTTC. This sequence encodes CASSLTLGPVNYGYTF.

This clone was picked up one time. The V call is TRBV10-1, the J call TRBJ1-3; D is unresolved. Germline V lookup: CDR1 WNHNN, CDR2 SYGVQD (reference sequence). Trimming shortened V by 7 bases and J by 0 bases, and 10 bases separated the two germline ends. The CDR3 has 14 residues. This chain's CDR3 is CASKSGFSGNTIYF. The CDR3, as DNA: TGCGCCAGCAAATCCGGGTTCTCTGGAAACACCATATATTTT.